This T cell receptor beta chain stems from a study of regulatory T cells in long-lasting Graves disease. Broader study findings: For persistent Graves' patients, TCR diversity was lower than for newly diagnosed ones. New patients shared about a thousand public clonotypes, fewer than the roughly 2,700 shared by persistent patients.

Time point given: newly diagnosed GD, antithyroid drugs for less than 3 months. Generation of the TCR library employed RNA extracted from PBMCs. Xi'an, China, was home to the endocrinology department that provided patients. TCR beta libraries were built with iRepertoire HTBI primers and Arm-PCR of CDR3 regions. TCRdb re-called the multiplex PCR reads through MiXCR, storing one row per CDR3 protein. The data contain some 500,000 distinct CDR3 sequences, approximately 13% of them singletons. This clonotype was observed a few times. The target antigen is unknown. This CDR3 spans 13 amino acids. Trimming removed 5 bases from V and 6 bases from J, with 13 bases in between. CDR1 PRHDT and CDR2 FYEKMQ come from the germline V gene (reference sequence). The sample also formed part of further work on T cells in Graves' hyperthyroidism and ophthalmopathy. This second study notes: HTBI primers were employed in a first-round RT-PCR of the TCR CDR3.

The chain couples TRBV13 to TRBJ1-2; D ambiguous. This TCR came from a man aged 25-45 years with Graves disease. This specimen was peripheral blood mononuclear cells (PBMCs), taken at new diagnosis, from a patient treated with antithyroid drugs. As DNA, the CDR3 is TGTGCCAGCAGCATCTCCGGAGCGGATGGCTACACCTTC. This encodes CASSISGADGYTF.